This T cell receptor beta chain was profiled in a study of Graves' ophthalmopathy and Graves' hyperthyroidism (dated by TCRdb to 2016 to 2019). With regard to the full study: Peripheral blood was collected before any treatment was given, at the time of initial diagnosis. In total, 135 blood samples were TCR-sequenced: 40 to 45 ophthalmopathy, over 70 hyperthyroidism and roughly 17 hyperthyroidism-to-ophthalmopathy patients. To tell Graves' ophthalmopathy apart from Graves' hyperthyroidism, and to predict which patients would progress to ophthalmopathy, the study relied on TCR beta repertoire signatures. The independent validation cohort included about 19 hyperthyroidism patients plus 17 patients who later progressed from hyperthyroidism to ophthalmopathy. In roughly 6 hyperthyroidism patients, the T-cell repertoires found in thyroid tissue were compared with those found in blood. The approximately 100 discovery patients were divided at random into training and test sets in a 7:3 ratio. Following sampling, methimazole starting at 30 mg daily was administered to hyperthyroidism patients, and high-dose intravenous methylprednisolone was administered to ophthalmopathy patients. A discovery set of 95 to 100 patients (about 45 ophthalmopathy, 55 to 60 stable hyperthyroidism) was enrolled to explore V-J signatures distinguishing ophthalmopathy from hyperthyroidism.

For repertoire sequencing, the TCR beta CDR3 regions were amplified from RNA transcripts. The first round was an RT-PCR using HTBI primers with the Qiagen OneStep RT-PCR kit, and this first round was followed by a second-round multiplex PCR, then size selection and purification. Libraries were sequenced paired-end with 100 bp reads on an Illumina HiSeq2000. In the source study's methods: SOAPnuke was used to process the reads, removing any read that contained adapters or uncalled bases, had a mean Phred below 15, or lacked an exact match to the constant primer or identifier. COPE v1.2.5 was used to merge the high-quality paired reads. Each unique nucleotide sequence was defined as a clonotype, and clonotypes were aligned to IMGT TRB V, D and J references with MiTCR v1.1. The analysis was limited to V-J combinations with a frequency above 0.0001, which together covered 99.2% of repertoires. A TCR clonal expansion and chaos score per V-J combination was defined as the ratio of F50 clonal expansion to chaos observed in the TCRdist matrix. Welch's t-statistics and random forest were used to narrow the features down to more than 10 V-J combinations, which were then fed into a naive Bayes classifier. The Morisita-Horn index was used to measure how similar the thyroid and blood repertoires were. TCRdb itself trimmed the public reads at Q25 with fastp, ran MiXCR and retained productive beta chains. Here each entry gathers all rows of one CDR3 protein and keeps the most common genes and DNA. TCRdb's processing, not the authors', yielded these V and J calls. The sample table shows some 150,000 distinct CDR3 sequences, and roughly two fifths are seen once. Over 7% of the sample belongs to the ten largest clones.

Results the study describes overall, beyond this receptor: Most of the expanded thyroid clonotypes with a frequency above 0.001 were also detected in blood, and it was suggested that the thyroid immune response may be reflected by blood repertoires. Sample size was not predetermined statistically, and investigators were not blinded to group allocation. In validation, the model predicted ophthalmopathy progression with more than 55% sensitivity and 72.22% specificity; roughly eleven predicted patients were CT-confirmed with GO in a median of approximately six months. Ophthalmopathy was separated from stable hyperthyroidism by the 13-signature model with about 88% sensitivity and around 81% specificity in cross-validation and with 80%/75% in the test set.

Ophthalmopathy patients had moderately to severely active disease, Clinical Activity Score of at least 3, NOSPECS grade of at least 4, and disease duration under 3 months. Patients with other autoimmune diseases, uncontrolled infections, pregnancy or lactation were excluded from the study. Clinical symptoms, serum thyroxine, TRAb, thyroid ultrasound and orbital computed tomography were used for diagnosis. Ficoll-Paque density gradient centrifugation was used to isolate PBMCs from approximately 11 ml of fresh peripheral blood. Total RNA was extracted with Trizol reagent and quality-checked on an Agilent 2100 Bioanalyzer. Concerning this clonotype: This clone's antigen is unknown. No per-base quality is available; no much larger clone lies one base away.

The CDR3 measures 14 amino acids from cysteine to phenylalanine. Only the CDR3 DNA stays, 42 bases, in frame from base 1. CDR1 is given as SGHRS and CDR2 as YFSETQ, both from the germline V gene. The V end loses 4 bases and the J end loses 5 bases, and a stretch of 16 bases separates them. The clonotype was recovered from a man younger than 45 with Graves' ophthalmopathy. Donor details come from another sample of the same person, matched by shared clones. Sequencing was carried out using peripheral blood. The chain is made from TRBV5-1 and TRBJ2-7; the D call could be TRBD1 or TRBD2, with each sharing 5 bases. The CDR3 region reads CASSALGPGNEQYF. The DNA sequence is TGCGCCAGCAGCGCGTTGGGACCAGGGAACGAGCAGTACTTC.